Shown below are 7 T cell receptor beta chains from a single sample sequenced in a study of STAT5B mutations in CD4+ large granular lymphocyte leukemia. Clones were sequenced by immunoSEQ multiplex PCR, and TCRdb holds only the in-frame ones, with some missing. The sample contains over 35,000 clones, roughly 84% of which appear only once. The specimen sequenced was CD4+ T cells from blood buffy coats. The receptors come from a human donor in good health.

The chain is built from TRBV10-1 and TRBJ2-7; 9 bases agree with TRBD2. In germline, CDR1 is WNHNN, CDR2 SYGVQD (reference sequence). This CDR3 has 14 residues. V shed 6 bases, J shed 2 bases, and the junction held 5 bases outside the gene matches. CDR3 amino acids: CASSPGLATYEQYF. The CDR3 nucleotides are TGCGCCAGCAGCCCAGGACTAGCGACCTACGAGCAGTACTTC.

This clone was counted once. The chain is built from TRBV28 and TRBJ1-1, with 8 bases matching TRBD1. Per germline, CDR1 MDHEN and CDR2 SYDVKM. V was clipped by 6 bases and J by 4 bases; unmatched bases: 7. The CDR3 contains 14 residues. The CDR3 loop reads CASSLGQDGTEAFF. DNA for the CDR3: TGTGCCAGCAGCTTGGGACAGGATGGCACTGAAGCTTTCTTT.

The genes are TRBV12-5 and TRBJ1-1; no clear D gene. Germline CDR1 reads LGHNT; CDR2 reads FRNRAP. Trimming took off 3 bases at V and 11 bases at J, with 13 bases between the two ends. This CDR3 is built from 12 residues. CDR3 nucleotide sequence: TGTGCTAGTGGTTTAAATTCAGAAGTGGCTTTCTTT. It codes for CASGLNSEVAFF.

V usage is TRBV15 and J usage is TRBJ1-6, with D unclear. Per germline, CDR1 LNHNV and CDR2 YYDKDF (reference sequence). The CDR3 sequence is 13 residues long. V lost 0 bases and J lost 15, with 12 bases in between. CDR3 sequence: CATSREYEGHLHF. CDR3 sequence (DNA): TGTGCCACCAGCAGAGAGTATGAGGGTCACCTCCACTTT.

The rearrangement links TRBV19 to TRBJ2-5; D may correspond to TRBD1 or TRBD2 (5 bases each). V lost 3 bases and J 7 bases, leaving 15 bases between the germline ends. The length of the CDR3 is 14 residues. Germline CDR1 reads LNHDA; CDR2 reads SQIVND (reference sequence). CDR3: CASSMDTRGGTQYF. The CDR3 bases are TGTGCCAGTAGTATGGACACCCGGGGCGGGACCCAGTACTTC.

The rearrangement links TRBV5-6 to TRBJ1-2; D unclear. The V end was cut by 1 base, the J end by 2 bases, with 12 bases between. The length of the CDR3 is 15 residues. The germline V gene has CDR1 SGHDT and CDR2 YYEEEE. CDR3 in DNA: TGTGCCAGCAGCTTGCTCGTAGGAATAAACTATGGCTACACCTTC. Its protein product is CASSLLVGINYGYTF.

The gene calls are TRBV2 and TRBJ2-7; TRBD1 is a possible D gene (6 bases). V lost 6 bases to trimming and J lost 3 bases, with 15 bases between them. The germline V gene encodes CDR1 SNHLY and CDR2 FYNNEI. This CDR3 is 14 amino acids long. The CDR3 DNA follows: TGTGCCAGCAGACCCGGGACAATCCTCTACGAGCAGTACTTC. Encoded protein: CASRPGTILYEQYF.